Listed below are T cell receptor beta chains from one sample, sequenced in a study of OX40 agonist ivuxolimab in advanced cancers. Assay used: immunoSEQ multiplex PCR; TCRdb lists only in-frame clones, some missing. The repertoire consists of roughly 100,000 clones, with 70% to 85% occurring once and the leading ten covering approximately 1.5%. The material sequenced was CD4+ or CD8+ T cells sorted from blood, taken in a trial of the OX40 agonist ivuxolimab. These receptors came from an adult with an advanced solid tumor such as melanoma, head and neck, liver or kidney cancer. Each CDR3 is given with its conserved first and last residue. Fields, in order: V gene, J gene, CDR3 protein.

>TRBV6-5|TRBJ2-7
CASSYPDSYEQYF
>TRBV6-6|TRBJ1-6
CASSYSPGGSPLHF
>TRBV28|TRBJ2-1
CASSFPPFGQDSYNEQFF
>TRBV9|TRBJ2-5
CASSSEVISWETQYF
>TRBV7-2|TRBJ2-6
CASRLLPKSGANVLTF
>TRBV6-1|TRBJ1-4
CATKIGGNEKLFF
>TRBV2|TRBJ1-1
CASIGRMNTEAFF
>TRBV25-1|TRBJ2-1
CASSVRQRTSYNEQFF
>TRBV2|TRBJ2-7
CASLRDRVYEQYF
>TRBV4-3|TRBJ2-2
CASSPILDRGVGTGELFF
>TRBV19|TRBJ2-5
CASSTSGQGAGTQYF
>TRBV19|TRBJ2-1
CASSIRGTSGSLNEQFF
>TRBV11-2|TRBJ1-4
CASSLDRGRNEKLFF
>TRBV11-2|TRBJ2-4
CASGLRTALAKNIQYF
>TRBV5-1|TRBJ2-5
CASSPRQGLEETQYF
>TRBV19|TRBJ2-3
CASRTGVADTQYF
>TRBV5-1|TRBJ1-1
CASSPWTGGNTEAFF
>TRBV28|TRBJ2-2
CASSLAGQQNTGELFF
>TRBV2|TRBJ1-4
CASRLGLFGSGTNEKLFF
>TRBV27|TRBJ2-2
CASRAQGVVTGELFF
>TRBV27|TRBJ1-5
CATSRQGDQPQHF
>TRBV9|TRBJ2-7
CASSPGVLSGDEQYF
>TRBV28|TRBJ2-7
CASSQPSGAYEQYF
>TRBV7-9|TRBJ2-5
CASSSWDSETQYF
>TRBV28|TRBJ2-5
CASSSGGQGETQYF
>TRBV7-9|TRBJ1-3
CASSRSGNTIYF
>TRBV7-7|TRBJ2-3
CASSPLLTDTQYF
>TRBV6-5|TRBJ1-3
CASSNAAGNTIYF
>TRBV6-6|TRBJ2-6
CASIGSSSGANVLTF
>TRBV14|TRBJ1-2
CASSRGYGYTF
>TRBV5-6|TRBJ2-3
CASSAGPTEDTQYF
>TRBV5-1|TRBJ2-5
CASSSGQPQETQYF
>TRBV7-2|TRBJ2-5
CASTLLPRETQYF
>TRBV5-4|TRBJ2-5
CASSSRGEETQYF
>TRBV11-2|TRBJ2-3
CASSLAGQGRNTQYF
>TRBV7-2|TRBJ2-5
CASSPGPLQETQYF
>TRBV4-1|TRBJ2-4
CASSQEIGGGAKNIQYF
>TRBV5-1|TRBJ2-1
CASSAGPYNEQFF
>TRBV28|TRBJ2-7
CASREAYEQYF
>TRBV5-4|TRBJ1-1
CASSFTSSKDTEAFF
>TRBV12-2|TRBJ1-2
CASRLSARWHGYTF
>TRBV2|TRBJ1-6
CASRVGQISPLHF
>TRBV9|TRBJ2-2
CASSVGRVTGELFF
>TRBV5-1|TRBJ2-1
CASSLVLGTEQFF
>TRBV28|TRBJ2-7
CASSQPTRYYWQYF
>TRBV7-3|NA
CASSLRWTVDLNEQYF
>TRBV27|TRBJ2-3
CASSLRPNYGADTQYF
>TRBV7-9|TRBJ2-1
CASSTLVGSYNEQFF
>TRBV18|TRBJ2-7
CASSPGTASYEQYF
>TRBV5-1|TRBJ2-3
CASSSSTDTQYF
>TRBV14|TRBJ2-7
CASSPLDGAYEQYF
>TRBV4-2|TRBJ2-1
CASSRDRDNEQFF
>TRBV9|TRBJ1-4
CASSAGTGGNEKLFF
>TRBV6-1|TRBJ1-2
CASSVDPLGYGYTF